This T cell receptor (beta chain) was sequenced for a study of vaccination and CD4 T cells after COVID-19 (dated by TCRdb to 2021 to 2024). In terms of the full investigation: SARS-CoV-2 positivity had been established in the convalescent patients by nasal swab PCR, and mild disease was recorded in roughly 10 of these patients and severe disease in one. Post-vaccine blood samples were obtained a median of roughly 75 days after the second vaccine dose, with a range of roughly 13 to 250 days. Each participant got two doses of either the Pfizer-BioNTech BNT162b2 vaccine (n=8) or the Moderna mRNA-1273 vaccine (n=2). Culture stimuli were overlapping spike peptide pools from SARS-CoV-2 and from the common cold coronaviruses HCoV-NL63, HCoV-OC43 and HCoV-229E. In control cultures, a CEFX viral epitope pool was used as positive control, an HIV-1 Nef peptide pool was used as negative control, or no peptide was added. Six males and four females were included in the convalescent cohort, with two Hispanic individuals, seven Caucasians, two Asians and one multiracial person represented. Post-COVID blood samples were collected from convalescent patients a median of about 92 days after diagnosis, with a range of about 30 to 161 days. The spike-specific CD4+ TCR repertoire was compared before and after mRNA vaccination in 10 COVID-19 convalescent patients and several infection-naive healthy vaccine recipients. What the research found in general, with its limitations: In convalescent patients, a median around 85% of post-vaccine SARS-CoV-2-reactive clones were detected only after vaccination, and vaccine-specific priming was suggested by this finding. Of the vaccine-specific clones in convalescent patients, 304 of 307, or nearly all, reacted only to SARS-CoV-2 spike and did not cross-react with common cold coronaviruses. The number of convalescent patients in the study was relatively small, and the study did not examine early timepoints following natural infection. The median count of SARS-CoV-2-reactive clonotypes went up from 21 after infection to a few dozen after vaccination, although the change was not significant.

The CDR3 holds 14 amino acids from the cysteine to the phenylalanine. Only CDR3 DNA is held: 42 bases, read in frame from base 1. Per the germline V gene (reference sequence), SEHNR is the CDR1 and FQNEAQ is the CDR2. The germline V end is reduced by 5 bases and the J end by 5 bases; junction bases left unmatched: 7. Note on this clonotype: Its antigen is unknown. Base qualities are not recorded, but no much larger clone differs from it by a single base.

The sample's treatment or condition label, in plain terms: approximately nine-day PBMC culture with coronavirus spike peptide pools or control peptides (ViraFEST assay). The study used the ViraFEST assay, which expanded antigen-specific T cells with peptide pools and then identified expanded clonotypes by TCR sequencing. Positive SARS-CoV-2 PCR tests in the convalescent patients dated from March to December 2020, before Alpha, Beta and Delta variants emerged in the United States. PBMCs were cultured at around 2.2 million per well in IMDM supplemented with about 5% human AB serum and 8 to 10 IU/ml IL-2, with approximately 11 ug/ml peptide pools added. On days 3 and 7, half of the culture medium was replaced with fresh IL-2-containing medium. After about nine days of culture, CD4+ T cells were isolated by negative selection with the EasySep CD4+ T cell isolation kit. Ficoll-Paque Plus gradient centrifugation was used to isolate PBMCs from whole blood, and the isolated PBMCs were then either used fresh or cryopreserved at -140C. In general, triplicate wells were set up for every culture condition.

Library construction relied on PCR. TCR sequencing of DNA from cultured CD4+ T cells used the Oncomine TCR Beta short-read assay at the Johns Hopkins FTIC core. The QIAamp micro DNA kit was used to extract genomic DNA from the cultured CD4+ T cells. The Oncomine TCR Beta libraries from cultured CD4+ T cells were pooled using unique dual indexes and then sequenced on an Illumina iSeq 100. Concerning the study's data processing: Non-productive sequences were removed, and CDR3s not starting with C, not ending with F or W, or shorter than 7 amino acids were discarded. The MANAFEST web application was used to identify antigen-specific clonotypes by comparing peptide-stimulated wells against reference wells and other culture wells. Positive clones required FDR below 0.05, an odds ratio above 5, and productive frequency above 0.1% in at least two of three replicate wells. Cross-reactive clonotypes were defined as significantly expanded in both SARS-CoV-2 spike wells and at least one common cold coronavirus spike condition. Similarity between CDR3 sequences was evaluated in R version 3.6.1 using Levenshtein distances (stringdist) and unrooted phylogenetic trees (ape). Starting from the raw public reads, TCRdb applied fastp trimming at Q25, assembled clones with MiXCR and retained in-frame beta chains. Entries that share a CDR3 protein sequence are merged under the most common genes and DNA. The authors' filters were not applied to this entry. The sample table records about 10,000 distinct CDR3 sequences; approximately 59% of these occur just once. The ten largest clones take up around 28% of the sample.

The rearrangement combines TRBV7-9 with TRBJ2-7; 9 bases in between match TRBD2. Sequenced sample: CD4+ T cells from blood, cultured in vitro. The clonotype was recovered from a human donor who had recovered from COVID-19. CDR3 reads: CASSPAGGPHEQYF. The DNA sequence is given as TGTGCCAGCAGCCCCGCGGGAGGGCCCCACGAGCAGTACTTC.